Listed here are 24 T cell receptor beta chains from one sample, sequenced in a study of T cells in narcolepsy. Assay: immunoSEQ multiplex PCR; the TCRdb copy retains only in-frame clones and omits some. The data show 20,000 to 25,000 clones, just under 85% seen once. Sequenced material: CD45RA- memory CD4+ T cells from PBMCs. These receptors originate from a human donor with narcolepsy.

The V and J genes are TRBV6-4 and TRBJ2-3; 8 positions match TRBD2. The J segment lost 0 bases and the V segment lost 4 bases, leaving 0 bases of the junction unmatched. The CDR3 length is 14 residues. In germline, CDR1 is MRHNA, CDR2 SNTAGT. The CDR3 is CASSASGSTDTQYF. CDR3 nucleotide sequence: TGTGCCAGCAGTGCTAGCGGGAGCACAGATACGCAGTATTTT.

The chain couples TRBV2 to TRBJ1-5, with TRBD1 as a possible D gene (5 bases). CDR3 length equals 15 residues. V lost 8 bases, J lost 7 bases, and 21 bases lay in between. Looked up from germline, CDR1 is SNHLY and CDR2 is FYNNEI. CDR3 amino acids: CASLLEEGPGQPQHF. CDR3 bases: TGTGCCAGCCTACTTGAGGAAGGGCCAGGGCAGCCCCAGCATTTT.

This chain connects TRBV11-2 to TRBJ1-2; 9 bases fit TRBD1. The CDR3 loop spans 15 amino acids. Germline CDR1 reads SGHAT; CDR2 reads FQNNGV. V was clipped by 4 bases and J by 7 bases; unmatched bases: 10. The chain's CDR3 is CASSSRLGTGRGYTF. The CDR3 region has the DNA TGTGCCAGCAGCTCACGTCTCGGGACAGGGCGTGGCTACACCTTC.

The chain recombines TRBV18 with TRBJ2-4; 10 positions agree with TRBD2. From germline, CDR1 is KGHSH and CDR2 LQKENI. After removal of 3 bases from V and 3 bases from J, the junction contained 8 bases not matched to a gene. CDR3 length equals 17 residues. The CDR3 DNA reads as TGTGCCAGCTCACCCCTAGCGGGAGTTGTCGGCAAAAACATTCAGTACTTC. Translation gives CASSPLAGVVGKNIQYF. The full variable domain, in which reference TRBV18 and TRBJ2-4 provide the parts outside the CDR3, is NAGVMQNPRHLVRRRGQEARLRCSPMKGHSHVYWYRQLPEEGLKFMVYLQKENIIDESGMPKERFSAEFPKEGPSILRIQQVVRGDSAAYFCASSPLAGVVGKNIQYFGAGTRLSVL.

The CDR3 loop is CASSYRGSPLHF. DNA of the CDR3: TGTGCCAGCAGTTACAGGGGTTCACCCCTCCACTTT. The rearrangement links TRBV6-5 to TRBJ1-6, with D perhaps matching TRBD1 (5 bases). The germline V gene encodes CDR1 MNHEY and CDR2 SVGAGI. V was cut by 2 bases and J by 9 bases, with 5 bases left in between. This CDR3 spans 12 amino acids.

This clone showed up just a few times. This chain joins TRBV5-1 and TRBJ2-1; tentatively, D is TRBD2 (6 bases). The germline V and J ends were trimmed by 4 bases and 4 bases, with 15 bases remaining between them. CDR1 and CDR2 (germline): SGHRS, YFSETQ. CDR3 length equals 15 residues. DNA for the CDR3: TGCGCCAGCAGCAGCTCGGGAGCACGGTACAATGAGCAGTTCTTC. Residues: CASSSSGARYNEQFF.

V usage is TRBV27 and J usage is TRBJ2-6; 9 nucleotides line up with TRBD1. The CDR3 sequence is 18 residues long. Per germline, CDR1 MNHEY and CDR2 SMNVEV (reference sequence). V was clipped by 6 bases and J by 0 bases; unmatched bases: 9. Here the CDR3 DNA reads TGTGCCAGCAGACAAACAGGGGGCTACCACTCTGGGGCCAACGTCCTGACTTTC. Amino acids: CASRQTGGYHSGANVLTF.

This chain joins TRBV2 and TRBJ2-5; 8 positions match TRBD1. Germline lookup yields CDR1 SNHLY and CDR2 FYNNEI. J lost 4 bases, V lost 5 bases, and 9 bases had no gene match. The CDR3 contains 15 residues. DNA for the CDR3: TGTGCCAGCAGTACCCGGACAGGGAAAGGAGAGACCCAGTACTTC. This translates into CASSTRTGKGETQYF. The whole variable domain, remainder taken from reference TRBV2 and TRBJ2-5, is EPEVTQTPSHQVTQMGQEVILRCVPISNHLYFYWYRQILGQKVEFLVSFYNNEISEKSEIFDDQFSVERPDGSNFTLKIRSTKLEDSAMYFCASSTRTGKGETQYFGPGTRLLVL.

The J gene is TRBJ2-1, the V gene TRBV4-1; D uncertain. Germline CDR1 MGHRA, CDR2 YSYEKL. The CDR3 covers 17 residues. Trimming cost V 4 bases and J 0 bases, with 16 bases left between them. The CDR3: CASSPRIGVSSYNEQFF. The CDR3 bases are TGCGCCAGCAGCCCCCGGATAGGCGTTAGCTCCTACAATGAGCAGTTCTTC.

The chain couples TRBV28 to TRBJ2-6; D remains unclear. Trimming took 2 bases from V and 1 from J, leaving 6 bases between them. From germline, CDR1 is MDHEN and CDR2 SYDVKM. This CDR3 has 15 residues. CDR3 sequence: CASSLIGSGANVLTF. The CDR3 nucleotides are TGTGCCAGCAGTTTAATAGGGTCTGGGGCCAACGTCCTGACTTTC.

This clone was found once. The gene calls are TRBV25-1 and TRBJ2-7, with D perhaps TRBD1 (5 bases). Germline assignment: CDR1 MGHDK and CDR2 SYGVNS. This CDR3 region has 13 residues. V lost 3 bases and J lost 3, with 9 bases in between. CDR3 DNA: TGTGCCAGCAGTGAGTTCGACAGCTACGAGCAGTACTTC. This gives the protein CASSEFDSYEQYF.

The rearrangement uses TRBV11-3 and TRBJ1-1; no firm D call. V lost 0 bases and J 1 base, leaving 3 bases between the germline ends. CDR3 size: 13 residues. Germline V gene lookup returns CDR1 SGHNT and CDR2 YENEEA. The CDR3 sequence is CASSLEGNTEAFF. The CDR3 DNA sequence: TGTGCCAGCAGCTTAGAGGGGAACACTGAAGCTTTCTTT.

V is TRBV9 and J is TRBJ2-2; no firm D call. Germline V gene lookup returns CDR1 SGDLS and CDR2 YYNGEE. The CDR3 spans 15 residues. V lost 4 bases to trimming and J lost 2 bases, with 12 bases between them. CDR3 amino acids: CASSPPLVNTGELFF. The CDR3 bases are TGTGCCAGCAGCCCCCCCTTAGTAAACACCGGGGAGCTGTTTTTT.

CDR3 protein: CASTYRSNEQFF. CDR3 sequence (DNA): TGTGCCAGCACCTACCGGAGCAATGAGCAGTTCTTC. This chain uses TRBV6-6 with TRBJ2-1; D gene ambiguous. Trimming cost V 7 bases and J 6 bases, with 10 bases left between them. The CDR3 is made up of 12 amino acids. Germline V gives CDR1 MNHNY, CDR2 SVGAGI (reference sequence).

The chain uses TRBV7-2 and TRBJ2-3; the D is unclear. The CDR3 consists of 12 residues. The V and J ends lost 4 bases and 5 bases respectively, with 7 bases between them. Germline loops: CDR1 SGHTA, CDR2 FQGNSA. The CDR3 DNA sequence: TGTGCCAGCAGCTCTTGGGTAGATACGCAGTATTTT. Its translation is CASSSWVDTQYF.

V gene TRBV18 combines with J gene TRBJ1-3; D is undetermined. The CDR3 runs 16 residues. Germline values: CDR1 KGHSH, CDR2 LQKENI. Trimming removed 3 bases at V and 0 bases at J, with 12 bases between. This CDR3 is CASSPPDGFSGNTIYF. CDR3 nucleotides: TGTGCCAGCTCACCCCCGGACGGTTTCTCTGGAAACACCATATATTTT.

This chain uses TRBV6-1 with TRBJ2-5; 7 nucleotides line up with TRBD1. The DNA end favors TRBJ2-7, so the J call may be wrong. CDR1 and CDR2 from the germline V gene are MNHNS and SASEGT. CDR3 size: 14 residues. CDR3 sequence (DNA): TGTGCCAGCTCCGGGACAGATATACTCTACGAGCAGTACTTC. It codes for CASSGTDILYEQYF.

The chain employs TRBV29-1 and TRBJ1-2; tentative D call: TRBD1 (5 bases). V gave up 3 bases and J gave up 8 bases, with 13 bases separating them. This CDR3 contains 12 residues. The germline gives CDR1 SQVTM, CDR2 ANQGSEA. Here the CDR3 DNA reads TGCAGCGTTGATCGCGGGGGGAGAGGCTACACCTTC. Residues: CSVDRGGRGYTF.

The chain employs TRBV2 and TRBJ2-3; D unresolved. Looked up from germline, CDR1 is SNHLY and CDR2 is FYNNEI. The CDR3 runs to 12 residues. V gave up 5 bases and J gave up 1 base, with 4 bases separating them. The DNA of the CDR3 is TGTGCCAGCAGTAGCGGCACAGATACGCAGTATTTT. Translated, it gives CASSSGTDTQYF.

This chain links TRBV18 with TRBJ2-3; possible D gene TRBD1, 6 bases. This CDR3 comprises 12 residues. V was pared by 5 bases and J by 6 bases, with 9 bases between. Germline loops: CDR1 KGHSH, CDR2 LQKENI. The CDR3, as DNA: TGTGCCAGCTCATACAGGGTGGATACGCAGTATTTT. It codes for CASSYRVDTQYF.

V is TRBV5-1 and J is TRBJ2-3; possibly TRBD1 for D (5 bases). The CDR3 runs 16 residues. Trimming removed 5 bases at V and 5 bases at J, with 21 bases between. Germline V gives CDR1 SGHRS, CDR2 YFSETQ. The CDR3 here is CASSPETIQGQDTQYF. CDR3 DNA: TGCGCCAGCAGTCCAGAGACCATCCAGGGCCAAGATACGCAGTATTTT.

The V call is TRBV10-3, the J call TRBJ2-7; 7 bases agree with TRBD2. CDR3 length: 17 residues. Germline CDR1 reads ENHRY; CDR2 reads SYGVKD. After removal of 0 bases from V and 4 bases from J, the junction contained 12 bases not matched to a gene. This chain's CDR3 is CAISESTRGGKRYEQYF. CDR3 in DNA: TGTGCCATCAGTGAGTCGACTCGGGGAGGGAAAAGGTACGAGCAGTACTTC.

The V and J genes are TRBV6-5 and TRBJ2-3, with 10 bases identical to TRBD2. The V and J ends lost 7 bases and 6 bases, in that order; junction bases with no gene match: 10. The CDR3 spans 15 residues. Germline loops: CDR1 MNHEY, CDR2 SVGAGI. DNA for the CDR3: TGTGCCAGCAACATACTAGCGGGGTCATTGGATACGCAGTATTTT. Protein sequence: CASNILAGSLDTQYF.

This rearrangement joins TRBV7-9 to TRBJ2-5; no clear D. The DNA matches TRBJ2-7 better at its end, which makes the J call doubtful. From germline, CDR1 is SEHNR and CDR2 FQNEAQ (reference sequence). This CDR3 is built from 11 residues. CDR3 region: CASSFSYEQYF. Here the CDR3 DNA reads TGTGCCAGCAGCTTCTCCTACGAGCAGTACTTC.